This TCR beta chain emerged from a study of T cell repertoires in ileal Crohn's disease. Across the study: About half received postoperative treatment, some 10 with thiopurines and 15 to 20 anti-TNF.

Clones were sequenced by immunoSEQ multiplex PCR, and TCRdb holds only the in-frame ones, with some missing. The sample has several thousand clones, 79% seen once. Patients were adults with ileal or ileocolonic Crohn's disease needing resection. Per the germline V gene, CDR1 is MNHEY and CDR2 is SMNVEV (reference sequence). Trimming removed 5 bases from V and 4 bases from J; junction bases left unmatched: 2. There are 15 residues in the CDR3. V is TRBV27 and J is TRBJ2-1; 13 positions match TRBD2. This clonotype originated in an adult with Crohn's disease. Input material: ileal tissue. CDR3 bases: TGTGCCAGCAGTCCACTAGCGGGAGGGTACAATGAGCAGTTCTTC. Amino acids: CASSPLAGGYNEQFF.